This T cell receptor beta chain was sequenced for a study of human T cells and chemical hapten exposure. Study-wide results and caveats: The study found that DPC sensitization did not change TCRs above 1 in 1000 frequency.

Germline V gene sequence: CDR1 PRHDT, CDR2 FYEKMQ (reference sequence). The CDR3 runs 12 residues. V was clipped by 5 bases and J by 6 bases, with 8 bases between them. Unfractionated whole blood was the source of the extracted total RNA. TCRdb called the 5' RACE reads again in MiXCR, with one record for every CDR3 protein. The data contain more than 60,000 distinct CDR3 sequences, 15% to 20% of them seen just once; the ten biggest clones take up 6.8%. About this clonotype itself: Its antigen is not known.

V and J are TRBV13 and TRBJ2-1, with D hard to call. The origin of this receptor is a female donor in good health. CDR3 sequence (DNA): TGTGCCAGCAGCCGCACCGGCAATGAGCAGTTCTTC. The encoded protein is CASSRTGNEQFF.